This T cell receptor beta chain was captured by sequencing in a study of T cells in localized non-small cell lung cancer. Overall study findings and caveats: Of the top 100 tumor clones, median around 62 were in adjacent lung, approximately 29 among its top 100. Uninvolved adjacent lung had more T cell clonality than any other tissue, topping tumor. Sequencing involved a lone tumor region, leaving heterogeneity possible. Patients showing higher blood T cell density tended to see longer overall survival.

Turning to this clone: Antigen unknown.

TCRdb's copy holds only in-frame clones and misses some; the assay was immunoSEQ multiplex PCR. The sample gives around 390 clones, approximately 30% of which show up once; 20% to 30% is in the top ten. The CDR3 contains 17 residues. Trimming at V came to 5 bases and at J to 6 bases, leaving 7 bases not matched to a gene. Per the germline V gene, CDR1 is MGHDK and CDR2 is SYGVNS. The chain is built from TRBV25-1 and TRBJ2-1; TRBD2 matches 16 bases. The receptor was isolated from a man between 40 and 69 years old with stage III squamous cell lung carcinoma. The sample in question was lung tumor tissue, obtained before any cancer treatment. The CDR3 DNA sequence: TGTGCCAGCAGTACGGGACTAGCGGGGGGGCGTCTCAATGAGCAGTTCTTC. It yields the protein CASSTGLAGGRLNEQFF. The variable domain in full, with the rest retrieved from reference TRBV25-1 and TRBJ2-1, is EADIYQTPRYLVIGTGKKITLECSQTMGHDKMYWYQQDPGMELHLIHYSYGVNSTEKGDLSSESTVSRIRTEHFPLTLESARPSHTSQYLCASSTGLAGGRLNEQFFGPGTRLTVL.